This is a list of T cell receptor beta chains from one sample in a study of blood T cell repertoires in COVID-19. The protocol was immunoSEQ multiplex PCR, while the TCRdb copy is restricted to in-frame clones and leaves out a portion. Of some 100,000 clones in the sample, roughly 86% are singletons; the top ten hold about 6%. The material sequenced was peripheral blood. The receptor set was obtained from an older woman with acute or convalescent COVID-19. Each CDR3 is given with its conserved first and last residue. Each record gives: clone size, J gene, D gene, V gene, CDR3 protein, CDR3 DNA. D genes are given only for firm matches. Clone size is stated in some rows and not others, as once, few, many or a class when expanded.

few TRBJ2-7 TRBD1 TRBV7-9 CASSLPSTGGRSNYEQYF TGTGCCAGCAGCTTACCCTCGACAGGGGGCCGATCTAACTACGAGCAGTACTTC
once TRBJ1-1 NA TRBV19 CASSTQVGNTEAFF TGTGCCAGTAGTACTCAGGTCGGGAACACTGAAGCTTTCTTT
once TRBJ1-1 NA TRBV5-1 CASSLGARGAMNTEAFF TGCGCCAGCAGCTTGGGGGCTCGGGGGGCGATGAACACTGAAGCTTTCTTT
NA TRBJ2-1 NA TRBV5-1 CASSLGQYNEQFF TGCGCCAGCAGCTTGGGACAGTACAATGAGCAGTTCTTC
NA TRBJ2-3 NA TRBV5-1 CASSFTTNTDTQYF TGCGCCAGCAGCTTTACCACAAACACAGATACGCAGTATTTT
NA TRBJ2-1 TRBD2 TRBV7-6 CASSLLAGTYNEQFF TGTGCCAGCAGCCTCCTAGCGGGAACCTACAATGAGCAGTTCTTC
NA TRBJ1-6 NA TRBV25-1 CASSAGLGSPLHF TGTGCCAGCAGTGCGGGTTTAGGATCACCCCTCCACTTT
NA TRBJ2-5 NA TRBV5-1 CASSFTGQETQYF TGCGCCAGCAGCTTCACCGGGCAAGAGACCCAGTACTTC
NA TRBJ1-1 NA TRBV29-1 CSVVVNTEAFF TGCAGCGTTGTAGTGAACACTGAAGCTTTCTTT
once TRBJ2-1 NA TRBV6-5 CASSYDPGSWNEQFF TGTGCCAGCAGTTACGACCCCGGGAGTTGGAATGAGCAGTTCTTC
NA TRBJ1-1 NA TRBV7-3 CASSLSPTANTEAFF TGTGCCAGCAGCCTTTCCCCGACAGCAAACACTGAAGCTTTCTTT
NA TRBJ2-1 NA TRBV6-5 CASSPRGAGQFF TGTGCCAGCAGCCCCAGGGGTGCGGGGCAGTTCTTC
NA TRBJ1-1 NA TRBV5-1 CASSFDGGEPLRAFF TGCGCCAGCAGCTTCGACGGAGGGGAACCTCTAAGAGCTTTCTTT
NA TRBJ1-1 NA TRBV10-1 CASSPYWGVSEAFF TGCGCCAGCAGCCCCTATTGGGGGGTATCTGAAGCTTTCTTT
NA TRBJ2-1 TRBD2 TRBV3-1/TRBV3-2 CASSQEAGLGRNEQFF TGTGCCAGCAGCCAAGAGGCGGGACTAGGGAGGAATGAGCAGTTCTTC
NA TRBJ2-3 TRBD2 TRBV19 CASSMTSALLTDTQYF TGTGCCAGTAGTATGACTAGCGCCTTACTCACAGATACGCAGTATTTT
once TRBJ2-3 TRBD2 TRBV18 CASSTTSVTDTQYF TGTGCCAGCTCAACGACTAGCGTTACAGATACGCAGTATTTT
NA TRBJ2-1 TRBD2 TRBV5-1 CASSLAGGLNNEQFF TGCGCCAGCAGCTTAGCGGGAGGGCTGAACAATGAGCAGTTCTTC
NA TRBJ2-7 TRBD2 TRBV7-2 CASSFDPTSGRADEQYF TGTGCCAGCAGCTTCGACCCGACTAGCGGGAGGGCGGACGAGCAGTACTTC
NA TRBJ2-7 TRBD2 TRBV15 CATSRDGVRTSGNYEQYF TGTGCCACCAGCAGAGATGGAGTGAGGACTAGCGGAAATTACGAGCAGTACTTC
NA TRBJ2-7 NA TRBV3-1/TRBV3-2 CASSPSGLYEQYF TGTGCCAGCAGCCCCTCGGGACTGTACGAGCAGTACTTC
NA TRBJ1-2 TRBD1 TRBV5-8 CASSRGQAYGYTF TGTGCCAGCAGCCGGGGACAGGCCTATGGCTACACCTTC
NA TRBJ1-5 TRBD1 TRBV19 CASSTSTGGQPQHF TGTGCCAGTAGTACCTCGACAGGGGGTCAGCCCCAGCATTTT
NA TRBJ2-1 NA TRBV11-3 CASSLIRDVGEQFF TGTGCCAGCAGCTTAATCCGGGATGTTGGTGAGCAGTTCTTC
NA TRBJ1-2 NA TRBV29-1 CSVGQASNYGYTF TGCAGCGTTGGACAGGCCTCTAACTATGGCTACACCTTC
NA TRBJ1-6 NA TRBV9 CASSVGSRGGSPLHF TGTGCCAGCAGCGTAGGAAGTAGGGGGGGTTCACCCCTCCACTTT
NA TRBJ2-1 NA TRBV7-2 CASSLVTVDNEQFF TGTGCCAGCAGCTTAGTTACAGTTGACAATGAGCAGTTCTTC
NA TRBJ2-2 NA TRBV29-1 CSVSGYSPNTGELFF TGCAGCGTTAGCGGGTACAGCCCGAACACCGGGGAGCTGTTTTTT
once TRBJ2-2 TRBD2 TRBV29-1 CSVTSGSPPGELFF TGCAGCGTCACTAGCGGGAGCCCTCCCGGGGAGCTGTTTTTT
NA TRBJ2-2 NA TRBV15 CATSRGRYTGELFF TGTGCCACCAGCAGAGGTAGATACACCGGGGAGCTGTTTTTT
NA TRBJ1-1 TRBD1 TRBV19 CASREQGAGGAFF TGTGCCAGTAGGGAACAGGGGGCAGGTGGCGCTTTCTTT
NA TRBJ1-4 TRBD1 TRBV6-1 CASSEAGQGVLKLFF TGTGCCAGCAGTGAAGCAGGACAGGGCGTTTTGAAACTGTTTTTT
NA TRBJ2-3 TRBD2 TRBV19 CATGLAGAVDTQYF TGTGCCACCGGACTAGCGGGAGCGGTAGATACGCAGTATTTT
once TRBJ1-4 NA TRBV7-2 CASSSYWGANEKLFF TGTGCCAGCAGCTCCTATTGGGGGGCTAATGAAAAACTGTTTTTT
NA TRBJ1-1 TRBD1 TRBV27 CASSRFPFGQGMDTEAFF TGTGCCAGCAGTCGTTTCCCCTTTGGACAGGGTATGGACACTGAAGCTTTCTTT
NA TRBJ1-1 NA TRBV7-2 CASSLVTLNTEAFF TGTGCCAGCAGCTTAGTGACACTGAACACTGAAGCTTTCTTT
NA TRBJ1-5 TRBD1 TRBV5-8 CASSFDRVRNQPQHF TGTGCCAGCAGCTTTGACAGGGTCCGCAATCAGCCCCAGCATTTT
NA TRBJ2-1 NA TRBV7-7 CASSPSIEGTQFF TGTGCTAGCAGCCCCTCTATCGAGGGCACGCAGTTCTTC
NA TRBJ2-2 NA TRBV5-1 CASSLGSGSTGELFF TGCGCCAGCAGCTTGGGATCTGGGAGCACCGGGGAGCTGTTTTTT
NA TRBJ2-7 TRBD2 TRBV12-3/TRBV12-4 CASSLEVAGVPYF TGTGCCAGCAGTTTAGAGGTAGCGGGAGTTCCTTACTTC
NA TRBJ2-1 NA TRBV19 CASSIPPPADEQFF TGTGCCAGTAGTATACCCCCGCCAGCGGATGAGCAGTTCTTC
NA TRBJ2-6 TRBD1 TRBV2 CASKRDRGTGANVLTF TGTGCCAGCAAACGGGACAGGGGCACTGGGGCCAACGTCCTGACTTTC
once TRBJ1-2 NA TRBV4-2 CASSQVGRADYGYTF TGTGCCAGCAGCCAAGTGGGCAGGGCGGACTATGGCTACACCTTC
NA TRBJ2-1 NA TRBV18 CASSLSGNEQFF TGTGCCAGCTCACTCAGCGGAAATGAGCAGTTCTTC
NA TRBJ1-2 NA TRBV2 CASSIRERGYGYTF TGTGCCAGCAGTATCCGGGAGCGTGGCTATGGCTACACCTTC
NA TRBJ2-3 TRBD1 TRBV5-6 CASSVGQSTDTQYF TGTGCCAGCAGCGTGGGACAGAGCACAGATACGCAGTATTTT
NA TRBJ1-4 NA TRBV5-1 CASSSEPVRANEKLFF TGCGCCAGCAGCTCGGAGCCGGTGCGAGCTAATGAAAAACTGTTTTTT
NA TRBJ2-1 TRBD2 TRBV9 CASSVGGAGVRQFF TGTGCCAGCAGCGTAGGAGGAGCGGGAGTGCGGCAGTTCTTC
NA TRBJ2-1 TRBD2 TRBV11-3 CASRGLAGFALRSYNEQFF TGTGCCAGCAGAGGACTAGCGGGCTTTGCCTTACGCTCCTACAATGAGCAGTTCTTC
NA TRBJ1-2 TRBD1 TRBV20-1 CSASPGTGVYGYTF TGCAGTGCTAGTCCCGGGACAGGGGTCTATGGCTACACCTTC
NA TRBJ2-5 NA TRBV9 CASTPDFWGTQYF TGTGCCAGCACTCCGGACTTTTGGGGGACCCAGTACTTC
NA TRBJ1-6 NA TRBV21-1 CASPGTDSYNSPLHF TGTGCCAGCCCTGGGACAGATAGTTATAATTCACCCCTCCACTTT